The text below deals with one T cell receptor beta chain. Its cognate antigen is unknown. Per the germline V gene, CDR1 is MNHNY and CDR2 is SVGAGI (reference sequence). This CDR3 region has 16 residues. V trimming: 8 bases; J trimming: 5 bases; junction bases outside the gene matches: 13. cDNA synthesis used the whole RNA isolate, giving expressed TCRB sequences. TCRdb's table, derived via immunoSEQ multiplex PCR, lists solely in-frame clones and lacks some. The sample records about 160,000 clones, 9% being singletons. The source of the sample is a study of beta chain features in type 1 diabetes. Regarding the study as a whole: All four CD4+ subsets of Type 1 diabetes patients contained TCRB CDR3s that were moderately but significantly shorter. Insertions were fewer and deletions more numerous at VDJ junctions in type 1 diabetes patients.

Material: central memory CD4+ T cells from blood. The receptor was isolated from a woman in her 30s with type 1 diabetes. This chain uses TRBV6-6 with TRBJ1-5, with 9 bases matching TRBD1. This chain's CDR3 is CASGSGTGFLDQPQHF. The CDR3 nucleotides are TGTGCCAGCGGGTCGGGGACAGGGTTTTTGGATCAGCCCCAGCATTTT.